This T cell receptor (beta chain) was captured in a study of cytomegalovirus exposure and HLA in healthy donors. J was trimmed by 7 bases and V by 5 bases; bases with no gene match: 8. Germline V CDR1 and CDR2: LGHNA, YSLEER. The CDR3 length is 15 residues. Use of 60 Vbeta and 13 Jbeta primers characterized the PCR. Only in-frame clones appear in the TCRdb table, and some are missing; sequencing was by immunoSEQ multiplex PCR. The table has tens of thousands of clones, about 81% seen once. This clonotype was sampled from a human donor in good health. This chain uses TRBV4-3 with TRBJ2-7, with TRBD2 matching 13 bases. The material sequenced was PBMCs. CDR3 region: CASSGTLAGGREQYF. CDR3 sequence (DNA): TGCGCCAGCAGCGGGACACTAGCGGGGGGGAGGGAGCAGTACTTC.